The table lists the clone carrying this T cell receptor beta chain with a few counts. Its specificity is unknown. One end of the junction varies from germline; a read error may be responsible. This sample was included in a study of regulatory T cells in long-lasting Graves disease. Findings of the study overall: Newly diagnosed Graves' patients exceeded persistent ones in TCR diversity. Peripheral blood was the sole material, not thyroid tissue.

Library construction for TCR beta used iRepertoire HTBI primers and Arm-PCR of CDR3 regions. TCRdb itself ran the multiplex PCR reads through MiXCR, one entry per CDR3 protein. This table holds approximately 350,000 distinct CDR3 sequences, around 17% found once. Time point given: newly diagnosed GD, antithyroid drugs for less than 3 months. Researchers made the TCR library from RNA that was extracted from PBMCs. EDTA tubes were used for drawing around 9 milliliters of peripheral blood. Per the germline V gene, CDR1 is ENHRY and CDR2 is SYGVKD. This CDR3 is 16 amino acids long. This sample was also put to use in a study of T cells in Graves' hyperthyroidism and ophthalmopathy. According to that study: Patients aged 18 to 65 had newly diagnosed hyperthyroidism of under 2 months' duration.

J is TRBJ2-3 and V is TRBV10-3; D might be TRBD1 or TRBD2, each matching 5 bases. The DNA end is more similar to TRBJ2-5, so the J call may be wrong. The sequence came from a middle-aged man with Graves disease. This specimen consisted of peripheral blood mononuclear cells (PBMCs), obtained at new diagnosis, from a patient treated with antithyroid drugs. The CDR3 DNA follows: TGTGCCAGCAGTGCATGGTGGGGACCCGAGGGGGAGACCCAGTACTTC. It yields the protein CASSAWWGPEGETQYF.